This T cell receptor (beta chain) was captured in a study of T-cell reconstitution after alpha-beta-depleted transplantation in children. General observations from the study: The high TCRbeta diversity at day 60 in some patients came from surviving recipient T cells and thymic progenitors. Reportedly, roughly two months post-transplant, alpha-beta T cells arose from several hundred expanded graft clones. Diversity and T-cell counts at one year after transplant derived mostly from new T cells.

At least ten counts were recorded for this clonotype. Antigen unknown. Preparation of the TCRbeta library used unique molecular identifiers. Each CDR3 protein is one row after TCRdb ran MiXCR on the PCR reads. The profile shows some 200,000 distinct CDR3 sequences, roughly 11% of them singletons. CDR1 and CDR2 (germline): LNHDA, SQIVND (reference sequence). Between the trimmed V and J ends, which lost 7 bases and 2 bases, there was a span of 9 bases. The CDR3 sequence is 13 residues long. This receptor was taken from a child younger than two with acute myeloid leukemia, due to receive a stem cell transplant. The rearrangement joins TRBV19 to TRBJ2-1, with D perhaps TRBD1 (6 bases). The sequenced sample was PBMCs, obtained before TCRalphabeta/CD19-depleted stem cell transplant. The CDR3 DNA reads TGTGCCAGTATGACAGGCCCCTACAATGAGCAGTTCTTC. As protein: CASMTGPYNEQFF.